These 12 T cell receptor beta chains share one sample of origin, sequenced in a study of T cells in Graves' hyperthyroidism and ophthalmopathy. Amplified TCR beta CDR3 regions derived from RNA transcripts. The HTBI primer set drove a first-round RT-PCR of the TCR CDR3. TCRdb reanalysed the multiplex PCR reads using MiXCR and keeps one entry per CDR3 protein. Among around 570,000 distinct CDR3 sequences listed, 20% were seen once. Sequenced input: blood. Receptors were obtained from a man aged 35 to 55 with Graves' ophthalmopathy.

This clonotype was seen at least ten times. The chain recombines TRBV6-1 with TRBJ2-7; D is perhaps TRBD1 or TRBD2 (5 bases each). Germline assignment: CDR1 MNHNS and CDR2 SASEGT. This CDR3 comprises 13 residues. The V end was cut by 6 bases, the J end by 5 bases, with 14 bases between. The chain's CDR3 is CASSGEGKHEQYF. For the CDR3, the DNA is TGTGCCAGCAGCGGCGAGGGGAAACACGAGCAGTACTTC.

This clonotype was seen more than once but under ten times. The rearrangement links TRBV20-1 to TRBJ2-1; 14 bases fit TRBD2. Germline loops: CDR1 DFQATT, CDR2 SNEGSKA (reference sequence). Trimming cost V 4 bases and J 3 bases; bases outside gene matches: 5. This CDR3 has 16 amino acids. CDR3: CSATRLAGGDYNEQFF. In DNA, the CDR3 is TGCAGTGCTACCCGACTAGCGGGGGGGGACTACAATGAGCAGTTCTTC.

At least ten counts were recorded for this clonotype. CDR3 bases: TGTGCCAGCACCCTGGCCAGCGGCACAGATACGCAGTATTTT. Translating gives CASTLASGTDTQYF. The chain couples TRBV7-8 to TRBJ2-3, with unresolved D. This CDR3 comprises 14 residues. With 7 bases removed from V and 1 base from J, the gap between germline ends came to 12 bases. Germline V CDR1 and CDR2: SGHVS, FQNEAQ.

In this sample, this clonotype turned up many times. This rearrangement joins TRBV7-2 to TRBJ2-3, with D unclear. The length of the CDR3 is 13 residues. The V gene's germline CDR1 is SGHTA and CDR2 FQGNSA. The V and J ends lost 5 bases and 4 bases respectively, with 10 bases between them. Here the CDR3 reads CASSQTRADTQYF. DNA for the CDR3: TGTGCCAGCAGCCAAACTCGCGCAGATACGCAGTATTTT.

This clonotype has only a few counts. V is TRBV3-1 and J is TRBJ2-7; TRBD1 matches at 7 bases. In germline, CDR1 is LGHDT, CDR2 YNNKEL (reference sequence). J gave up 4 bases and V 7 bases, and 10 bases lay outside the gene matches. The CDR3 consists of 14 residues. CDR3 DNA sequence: TGTGCCAGCACCCATGGGGACAGAGCATACGAGCAGTACTTC. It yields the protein CASTHGDRAYEQYF.

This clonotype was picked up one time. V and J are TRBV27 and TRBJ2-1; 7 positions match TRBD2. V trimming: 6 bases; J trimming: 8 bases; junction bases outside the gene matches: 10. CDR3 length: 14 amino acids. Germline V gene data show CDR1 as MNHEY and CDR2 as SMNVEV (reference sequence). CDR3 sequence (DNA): TGTGCCAGCAGAACTGGCGGGAGATTGCATGAGCAGTTCTTC. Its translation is CASRTGGRLHEQFF.

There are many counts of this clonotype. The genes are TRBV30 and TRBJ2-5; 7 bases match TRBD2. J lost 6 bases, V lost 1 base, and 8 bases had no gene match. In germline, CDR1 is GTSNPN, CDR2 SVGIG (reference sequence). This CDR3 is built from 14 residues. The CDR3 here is CAWSGEGWEKTQYF. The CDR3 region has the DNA TGTGCCTGGAGTGGGGAGGGGTGGGAAAAGACCCAGTACTTC.

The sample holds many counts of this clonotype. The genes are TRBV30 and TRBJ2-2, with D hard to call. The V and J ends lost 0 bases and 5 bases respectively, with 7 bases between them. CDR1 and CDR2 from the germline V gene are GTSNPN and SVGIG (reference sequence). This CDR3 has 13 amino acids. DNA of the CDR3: TGTGCCTGGAGTGTATTTGGGACCGGGGAGCTGTTTTTT. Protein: CAWSVFGTGELFF.

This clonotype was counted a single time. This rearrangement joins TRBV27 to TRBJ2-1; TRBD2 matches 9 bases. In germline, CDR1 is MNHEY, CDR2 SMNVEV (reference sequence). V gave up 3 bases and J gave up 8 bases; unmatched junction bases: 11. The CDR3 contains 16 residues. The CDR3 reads CASSFPRAGGPHEQFF. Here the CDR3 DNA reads TGTGCCAGCAGTTTCCCCAGGGCGGGAGGGCCCCATGAGCAGTTCTTC.

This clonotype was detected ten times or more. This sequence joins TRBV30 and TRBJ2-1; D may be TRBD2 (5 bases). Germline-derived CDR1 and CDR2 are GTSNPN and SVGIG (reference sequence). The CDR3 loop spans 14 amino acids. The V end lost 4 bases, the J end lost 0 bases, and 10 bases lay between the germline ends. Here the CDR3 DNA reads TGTGCCTGGACTAGCTGGAGCTCCTACAATGAGCAGTTCTTC. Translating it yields CAWTSWSSYNEQFF.

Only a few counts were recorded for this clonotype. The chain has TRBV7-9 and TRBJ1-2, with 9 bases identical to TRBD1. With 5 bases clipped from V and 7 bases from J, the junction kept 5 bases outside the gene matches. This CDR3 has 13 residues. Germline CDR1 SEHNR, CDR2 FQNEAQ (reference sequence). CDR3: CASSTGQGSGYTF. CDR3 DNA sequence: TGTGCCAGCAGCACGGGACAGGGATCTGGCTACACCTTC.

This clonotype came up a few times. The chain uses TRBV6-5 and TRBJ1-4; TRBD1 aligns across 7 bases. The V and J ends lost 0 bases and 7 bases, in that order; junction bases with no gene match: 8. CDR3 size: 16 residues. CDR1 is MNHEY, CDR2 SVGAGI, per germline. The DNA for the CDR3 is TGTGCCAGCAGTTACTCCGGACAGGAGGAGGTTGAAAAACTGTTTTTT. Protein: CASSYSGQEEVEKLFF.